This T cell receptor (beta chain) derives from a study of PD-1 blockade in classical Hodgkin lymphoma. All trial patients relapsed after autologous stem cell transplantation. Generated by immunoSEQ multiplex PCR, the TCRdb table keeps only in-frame clones and is missing some. The table shows approximately 59,000 clones, with approximately 90% occurring only once. Germline CDR1 SGHRS, CDR2 YFSETQ. CDR3 length: 15 residues. V was cut by 3 bases and J by 4 bases, with 13 bases left in between. The sequence came from a human donor with classical Hodgkin lymphoma. The rearrangement joins TRBV5-1 to TRBJ2-2; tentatively, D is TRBD1 (6 bases). The sequenced sample was peripheral blood mononuclear cells (PBMCs), obtained before the second cycle of nivolumab. The CDR3 protein is CASSYTGFVTGELFF. The CDR3 DNA reads as TGCGCCAGCAGCTACACAGGGTTTGTCACCGGGGAGCTGTTTTTT. The variable domain in full, completed from reference TRBV5-1 and TRBJ2-2, reads KAGVTQTPRYLIKTRGQQVTLSCSPISGHRSVSWYQQTPGQGLQFLFEYFSETQRNKGNFPGRFSGRQFSNSRSEMNVSTLELGDSALYLCASSYTGFVTGELFFGEGSRLTVL.